Presented here are 2 T cell receptor beta chains from one specimen sequenced in a study of shared clonotypes between healthy human individuals. Measured with immunoSEQ multiplex PCR; TCRdb has only the in-frame clones, and not every one. The top ten hold approximately 1.5% of the sample, which has about 1 million clones, about three quarters seen once. The sequencing input was memory CD4+ T cells sorted from blood. Subset here: CD45RA-negative fraction. Receptors were obtained from a man in his late teens or twenties in good health.

This clone appeared a single time. The chain combines TRBV29-1 with TRBJ2-7; 9 bases fit TRBD1. V gave up 3 bases and J gave up 2 bases; unmatched junction bases: 2. The CDR3 sequence is 13 residues long. Germline-derived CDR1 and CDR2 are SQVTM and ANQGSEA. The CDR3 protein is CSVDGQGTYEQYF. CDR3 in DNA: TGCAGCGTTGACGGACAGGGGACCTACGAGCAGTACTTC.

J is TRBJ1-1 and V is TRBV27; D not resolved. The germline gives CDR1 MNHEY, CDR2 SMNVEV (reference sequence). There are 15 residues in the CDR3. V dropped 8 bases and J dropped 0 bases, with 16 bases sitting between them. Written as DNA, the CDR3 is TGTGCCAGCGCGCTTCTCAAGAAGATGAACACTGAAGCTTTCTTT. As protein: CASALLKKMNTEAFF.